These 22 T cell receptor beta chains came from one sample sequenced in a study of T cell repertoires in cytomegalovirus infection. For these receptors, no antigen is known. MiXCR was run by TCRdb on the reads, yielding one entry per CDR3 protein. The sample holds approximately 910,000 distinct CDR3 sequences; roughly 31% are singletons and the top ten take 11% to 15%. The sample consisted of cultured CD8+ T cells from PBMCs, taken from culture after CMV antigen stimulation. These TCRs come from a human donor in good health (CMV status not recorded). Some clones in this sample may be carry-over from other donors' samples.

This clonotype showed up many times. The junction departs from the called germline gene at one end, perhaps through a read error. The chain combines TRBV7-6 with TRBJ2-6, with D maybe TRBD2 (6 bases). Germline V gene sequence: CDR1 SGHVS, CDR2 FNYEAQ. This CDR3 contains 14 residues. The CDR3 reads CASSQGGGANVPTF. The CDR3 DNA reads TGTGCCAGCAGCCAGGGCGGAGGGGCCAACGTCCCGACTTTC.

This clonotype has just one count. At one boundary the junction diverges from the germline segment, which might be a read error. The chain links TRBV6-6 to TRBJ1-6; 7 bases map to TRBD1. Germline CDR1 and CDR2: MNHNY and SVGAGI (reference sequence). The CDR3 is 14 residues long. CDR3 residues: CVSTEGQWDSPLHF. CDR3 in DNA: TGTGTCAGCACCGAGGGACAGTGGGATTCACCCCTCCACTTT.

The chain carries TRBV7-8 and TRBJ1-1, with unresolved D. The germline V and J ends were trimmed by 6 bases and 4 bases, with 15 bases remaining between them. Germline values: CDR1 SGHVS, CDR2 FQNEAQ. The CDR3 is 14 residues long. The CDR3 region is CASRETDSATEAFF. CDR3 nucleotides: TGTGCCAGCAGGGAGACCGACTCGGCCACTGAAGCTTTCTTT.

The V and J genes are TRBV7-9 and TRBJ2-5, with unresolved D. This CDR3 contains 14 residues. Germline CDR1 is SEHNR and CDR2 is FQNEAQ (reference sequence). Trimming pared 5 bases from V and 5 bases from J, leaving 15 bases between. The DNA for the CDR3 is TGTGCCAGCAGCCACCCCGGAGCCAGGGAGACCCAGTACTTC. Protein sequence: CASSHPGARETQYF.

The chain carries TRBV7-6 and TRBJ2-3, with a possible D match to TRBD2 (6 bases). V lost 5 bases and J 0 bases, leaving 9 bases between the germline ends. Germline lookup yields CDR1 SGHVS and CDR2 FNYEAQ. This CDR3 is 14 amino acids long. As DNA, the CDR3 is TGTGCCAGCAGCCATAGCGGAAGCACAGATACGCAGTATTTT. Residues: CASSHSGSTDTQYF.

This chain links TRBV6-1 with TRBJ2-5, with D possibly TRBD2 on 6 matching bases. Trimming shortened V by 1 base and J by 5 bases, and 11 bases separated the two germline ends. Germline-derived CDR1 and CDR2 are MNHNS and SASEGT. The CDR3 is made up of 14 amino acids. For the CDR3, the DNA is TGTGCCAGCAGTGAAGGAGGAGGGTGGGAGACCCAGTACTTC. This encodes CASSEGGGWETQYF.

The J gene is TRBJ2-5, the V gene TRBV11-3, with a possible D match to TRBD2 (6 bases). The germline V gene encodes CDR1 SGHNT and CDR2 YENEEA. There are 15 residues in the CDR3. The V gene lost 2 bases and the J gene lost 0 bases, with 10 bases spanning the gap. CDR3 in amino acids: CASSLSGDYQETQYF. The CDR3 region has the DNA TGTGCCAGCAGCTTATCGGGAGACTACCAAGAGACCCAGTACTTC.

A word on this clonotype: An end of the junction differs from the germline gene, which may be a read error. The chain carries TRBV7-6 and TRBJ1-5, with D tentatively TRBD1 (5 bases). The CDR3 is made up of 18 amino acids. In germline, CDR1 is SGHVS, CDR2 FNYEAQ. The CDR3: CANSPNIGVYYSNQPQHF. CDR3 DNA: TGTGCCAACAGCCCAAATATAGGGGTTTACTATAGCAATCAGCCCCAGCATTTT.

This clonotype showed up many times. CDR3 sequence reads: CASSSPKLAGTWDEQFF. The CDR3 DNA sequence: TGTGCCAGCAGTTCACCCAAACTAGCGGGGACGTGGGATGAGCAGTTCTTC. V is TRBV27 and J is TRBJ2-1; 10 bases agree with TRBD2. The CDR3 is 17 amino acids. Germline values: CDR1 MNHEY, CDR2 SMNVEV (reference sequence). The V segment lost 4 bases and the J segment 8 bases; nucleotides outside the gene matches: 14.

The table lists this clonotype with many counts. The chain has TRBV7-8 and TRBJ2-1; D is possibly TRBD2 (6 bases). The germline CDR1 and CDR2 sequences are SGHVS and FQNEAQ. Trimming removed 4 bases at V and 1 base at J, with 20 bases between. The CDR3 has 18 residues. The CDR3 here is CASSYDDESGLSYNEQFF. The CDR3 coding sequence is TGTGCCAGCAGCTATGACGACGAGTCGGGACTTTCCTACAATGAGCAGTTCTTC. The full variable domain, with the rest looked up from reference TRBV7-8 and TRBJ2-1, is GAGVSQSPRYKVAKRGQDVALRCDPISGHVSLFWYQQALGQGPEFLTYFQNEAQLDKSGLPSDRFFAERPEGSVSTLKIQRTQQEDSAVYLCASSYDDESGLSYNEQFFGPGTRLTVL.

This clonotype was observed a handful of times. The rearrangement joins TRBV5-6 to TRBJ1-2; D unclear. Trimming pared 5 bases from V and 1 base from J, leaving 18 bases between. Per the germline V gene, CDR1 is SGHDT and CDR2 is YYEEEE. This CDR3 is built from 16 residues. The chain's CDR3 is CASRPNEKRHNYGYTF. The CDR3, as DNA: TGTGCCAGCAGACCGAATGAGAAGCGGCATAACTATGGCTACACCTTC.

This clonotype came up a few times. The chain joins TRBV7-4 to TRBJ2-1; D is tentatively TRBD1 or TRBD2 (6 bases each). V lost 0 bases to trimming and J lost 8 bases, with 11 bases between them. The CDR3 runs to 14 residues. CDR1 is SGHVT and CDR2 is SQSDAQ in the germline V gene. The DNA for the CDR3 is TGTGCCAGCAGCTTAGCGGGGGGCATGGATGAGCAGTTCTTC. It translates to CASSLAGGMDEQFF.

The rearrangement links TRBV27 to TRBJ1-2, with D tentatively TRBD1 (6 bases). The V gene's germline CDR1 is MNHEY and CDR2 SMNVEV (reference sequence). The germline V and J ends were trimmed by 5 bases and 4 bases, with 17 bases remaining between them. CDR3 length equals 15 residues. The CDR3 here is CASSHAGGGAYGYTF. In DNA, the CDR3 is TGTGCCAGCAGTCACGCCGGGGGGGGGGCCTATGGCTACACCTTC.

Comments on this clonotype: Given a much more abundant clone one base away, this may be a read error. This rearrangement joins TRBV7-6 to TRBJ1-2; TRBD1 aligns across 7 bases. Germline V gives CDR1 SGHVS, CDR2 FNYEAQ. This CDR3 comprises 15 residues. In nucleotides, the CDR3 is TGTGTCAGCGTCACCTCAGGGGGTACCAACTATGGCTACACCTTC. It yields the protein CVSVTSGGTNYGYTF.

This chain joins TRBV7-9 and TRBJ2-5; D remains unclear. From germline, CDR1 is SEHNR and CDR2 FQNEAQ (reference sequence). Trimming cost V 6 bases and J 3 bases, with 14 bases left between them. This CDR3 has 14 amino acids. The CDR3 region is CASRLAPTEETQYF. As DNA, the CDR3 is TGTGCCAGCAGACTCGCGCCCACGGAAGAGACCCAGTACTTC.

This clonotype was found a few times. The CDR3 DNA sequence: TGTGCCAGCAGCACCATCCCCTACGAGCAGTACGTC. Amino acids: CASSTIPYEQYV. The rearrangement joins TRBV6-6 to TRBJ2-7; D unresolved. The V and J ends lost 6 bases and 2 bases respectively, with 8 bases between them. CDR1 and CDR2 (germline): MNHNY, SVGAGI (reference sequence). The CDR3 covers 12 residues.

V is TRBV4-1 and J is TRBJ1-2; 7 bases match TRBD1. The CDR3 spans 14 residues. V was pared by 3 bases and J by 6 bases, with 7 bases of the junction left unmatched. Germline V CDR1 and CDR2: MGHRA, YSYEKL. The CDR3 sequence: CASSHRDSEDGYTF. CDR3 coding DNA: TGCGCCAGCAGCCACCGGGACAGTGAGGATGGCTACACCTTC.

This sequence joins TRBV24-1 and TRBJ2-2, with 10 bases identical to TRBD1. Germline lookup yields CDR1 KGHDR and CDR2 SFDVKD. After removal of 7 bases from V and 0 bases from J, the junction contained 13 bases not matched to a gene. CDR3 size: 19 residues. The CDR3 region is CATSAIPGQGSANTGELFF. The CDR3 nucleotides are TGTGCCACCAGCGCTATCCCGGGACAGGGGTCAGCGAACACCGGGGAGCTGTTTTTT.

This clonotype was counted only a few times. V usage is TRBV4-1 and J usage is TRBJ2-1, with D perhaps TRBD2 (5 bases). Germline V gene data show CDR1 as MGHRA and CDR2 as YSYEKL. This CDR3 has 12 residues. Trimming stripped 6 bases from V and 7 bases from J, with 10 bases between. CDR3 residues: CASSITGNEQFF. The CDR3, as DNA: TGCGCCAGCAGTATAACGGGGAATGAGCAGTTCTTC.

This clonotype was found many times. The chain employs TRBV7-6 and TRBJ2-5; no firm D call. Germline values: CDR1 SGHVS, CDR2 FNYEAQ. The length of the CDR3 is 12 residues. Trimming shortened V by 11 bases and J by 5 bases, and 15 bases separated the two germline ends. The CDR3 bases are TGTGCCGTGAGAGCTCCGGTTGAGACCCAGTACTTC. This translates into CAVRAPVETQYF.

This clonotype was counted ten times or more. This sequence joins TRBV4-1 and TRBJ2-5; TRBD2 aligns across 7 bases. The V gene's germline CDR1 is MGHRA and CDR2 YSYEKL. J gave up 2 bases and V 1 base, and 7 bases lay outside the gene matches. This CDR3 has 16 residues. CDR3 sequence: CASSQVAGVGQETQYF. The DNA of the CDR3 is TGCGCCAGCAGCCAAGTGGCGGGGGTGGGTCAAGAGACCCAGTACTTC.

J is TRBJ2-7 and V is TRBV14; perhaps TRBD1 as D (7 bases). The CDR3 covers 18 residues. Looked up from germline, CDR1 is SGHDN and CDR2 is FVKESK. Deletions cut 0 bases from V and 3 bases from J, with 21 bases between. The CDR3 sequence is CASSQERGGRDRVYEQYF. The DNA of the CDR3 is TGTGCCAGCAGCCAAGAAAGGGGAGGAAGGGACAGAGTCTACGAGCAGTACTTC.